The sequence of this T cell receptor (beta chain) was determined in a study of cytomegalovirus exposure and HLA in healthy donors (dated by TCRdb to about 2017). Background for the entire study: An earlier analysis of some 600 of the donors reported about 300 Gb of sequence data and 117 million unique TCR beta sequences obtained from about 170 million T cells. An early release covering roughly 600 HLA-typed donors comprised roughly 300 gigabases of sequencing data and some 79 million unique TCR sequences. Of the roughly 400 genotyped donors, approximately 81% were placed in the genetic ancestry cluster associated with self-reported Caucasian donors. The aim of the study was to test whether cataloging public T cell receptors could identify signatures of past pathogen exposure. The T cell repertoires of 550 to 850 subjects were profiled by immunosequencing and related to cytomegalovirus serostatus. In addition to the first cohort of approximately 650 subjects, a separate validation cohort of 100 to 150 different subjects was used. The study combined high-throughput TCR immunosequencing, statistical association of individual TCRs with disease status, and machine learning to predict cytomegalovirus infection status. In a later analysis, previously published TCR beta repertoires from hundreds of donors were re-analyzed and high-resolution HLA genotyping was added so that TCR occurrence patterns could be studied. In the later analysis, no new phenotypic data were used to find candidate immune exposures; instead, reliance was placed on TCR beta sequences and their occurrence across donors. An earlier analysis of more than 450 of the donors used high-throughput TCR beta sequencing to judge whether each TCR beta V gene segment behaved as functional or pseudogenic. Alongside the repertoire data, information on donor age, sex, ethnicity and CMV serostatus was compiled. In a later genetic analysis, genome-wide SNP genotypes for 398 of the 666 donors were used, and that subset was treated as a discovery cohort. All discovery cohort repertoires had been generated using a single sequencing platform. HLA typing covered class I and class II loci at four-digit resolution. Typing coverage differed by locus: A, B, C, DRB1 and DQB1 were typed in roughly 620-630 donors, DQA1 in about 510, DPA1 in roughly 590, and DPB1 in 450 to 490. Four to six DR-DQ haplotypes were handled as single units for association and clustering, since linkage in the cohort was strong. Among a few hundred genotyped donors of the cohort, an average of 235,054 unique TCR beta nucleotide sequences were sequenced per donor, 15% to 20% of them non-productive.

In total, fewer than 750 healthy bone marrow donors made up the cohort. At the time of sampling, every cohort member was nominally healthy, though immune exposures that went unrecorded were likely present. The donor was CMV seropositive and belonged to the group of more than 250 seropositive cohort members. A peripheral blood sample was provided by each donor, and peripheral blood mononuclear cells were used for TCR beta sequencing. Genomic DNA was extracted from the blood cell samples with the Qiagen DNeasy Blood Extraction Kit. As concerns this clone: Its antigen remains undetermined. Base qualities are missing; no much larger clone stands one base away.

CDR1 and CDR2 are drawn from the germline V gene: SNHLY, FYNNEI. The CDR3 sequence holds 13 residues, the cysteine and phenylalanine included. Of all the DNA, just the CDR3 is kept, 39 bases in frame from base 1. Here V drops 8 bases and J drops 5 bases, and the junction holds 6 bases not matched to any gene. The receptor library was made with the immunoSEQ multiplex PCR assay. For the multiplex PCR, a mixture combining 60 forward primers for TCR Vbeta segments and 13 reverse primers for TCR Jbeta segments was used. A multiplex PCR assay on genomic DNA amplified the CDR3 region of rearranged TCR beta genes. Amplified TCR beta libraries were sequenced as 87-base-pair reads on the Illumina HiSeq System. Turning to the authors' computational methods: A later analysis tallied 75 million to 85 million unique TCR beta chains across the approximately 670 repertoires, and around 9.9 million of those chains were shared by two or more donors. Raw reads were error-corrected and collapsed into unique sequences with a nearest-neighbor algorithm that merged closely related sequences to remove PCR and sequencing errors. V, D and J gene segments were assigned by aligning CDR3 sequences to IMGT reference sequences. For a sequence to be retained, a match of at least six nucleotides was required to both a V gene segment and a J gene segment. A rearrangement counted as productive if the CDR3 had no stop codons and remained in frame with V and J, and every other rearrangement counted as non-productive. CDR3 was defined by IMGT convention, running from the second conserved V-encoded cysteine to the conserved J-encoded phenylalanine. Sequences without an unambiguous match to a single V gene segment were excluded from the earlier analysis of about 630 of the donors. In an earlier analysis of some 590 of the donors, a V segment was called functional when productive rearrangements were above 56.7%, and segregating when the standard deviation between donors exceeded 5%. To diagnose cytomegalovirus status from the catalog of TCR beta chain sequences, a statistical classification framework was built. In a later analysis, V and J genes were assigned by comparing TCR nucleotide sequences against IMGT/GENE-DB human TR gene sequences. A later analysis assigned CDR3 sequences and most-parsimonious VDJ recombination scenarios with the TCRdist pipeline. In a later analysis, each TCR beta chain was defined by its CDR3 amino acid sequence together with its V-gene family, and reads lacking a unique V-gene family were excluded. As a way to deal with suspected cross-contamination and a sequencing artifact, a later analysis dropped 500 to 700 nucleotide sequences that were highly shared and had low generation probability. For each public chain, a later analysis derived a clonal expansion index from normalized ranks of inferred template counts within each repertoire. In a later analysis, generation probabilities were computed with a VDJ recombination model fitted to out-of-frame rearrangements, and the resulting probabilities were checked against IGoR. Hypergeometric tests were used in a later analysis to score TCR-TCR, TCR-HLA and TCR-CMV co-occurrence, with a repertoire-size bias correction applied to the TCR pairs. A later analysis estimated false discovery rates by permuting HLA or CMV assignments 20 times. A later analysis grouped co-occurring TCRs with DBSCAN, adding TCRdist sequence similarity when clustering within HLA-allele-positive subsets. Repertoires with fewer than 30,000 or more than 120,000 public chains were left out of co-occurrence clustering, as were five repertoires with anomalous nucleotide sharing. The immuneACCESS repertoire file appears here via TCRdb, limited to in-frame rearrangements. These files lack a portion of the clones; in checked studies, under half of the deficit traces to unresolved V genes, and the cause of the others is not known. Clonal size and the V and J genes are those of that table, whereas D and trimming came from the DNA. Recorded for this sample are 200,000 to 300,000 clones; 82% of them occurred a single time. The ten largest clones capture around 5.4% of the sample.

Beyond this particular receptor, the publication reports: Specific HLA alleles were associated with 16,951 TCR beta sequences at a false discovery rate of 0.05 in a later analysis. According to a later analysis, parvovirus B19, influenza, CMV and Epstein-Barr virus appeared linked to several top co-occurrence clusters. Broadly in line with IMGT annotations, most TCR beta V segments showed up in productive rearrangements about 87% or about 30% of the time in an earlier analysis of 450 to 600 of the donors. In both the original and validation cohorts, the classifier was reported to diagnose cytomegalovirus status with high specificity and sensitivity. Because HLA typing was missing for some donors at each locus, association tests included only the typed subset. While some public TCRs were present in many individuals, most TCR sequences turned up only very rarely across donors. Only TCR beta chains were sequenced in this cohort, and the absence of alpha or paired-chain data limited detectable features. A further reported finding was that TCR beta sequences accurately predicted the HLA-A and HLA-B alleles for most subjects in the first cohort. Because counts were too low, about 18 rarely observed V segments, including chromosome 9 orphons, were excluded from the earlier analysis of 587 of the donors. Immune exposure information for the cohort was limited to CMV serostatus. An association between a missense DCLRE1C variant and V-gene and J-gene trimming of TCR beta chains was found in a later genetic analysis and replicated in an independent cohort. In the study, around 160 TCR beta chains were listed as associated with cytomegalovirus. In vitro tests confirmed that three of the cytomegalovirus-associated TCR beta chains recognize cytomegalovirus antigens. Roughly uniform sequencing depth across donors was assumed in presence/absence analyses, although this assumption may not hold. According to a later analysis, TCR association rates differed among HLA loci, with DRB1 alleles showing the most associated TCRs and HLA-C alleles showing the fewest. It was suggested by the authors that the approach could potentially be generalized to other disease states and immunological phenotypes. In a later analysis, most CMV-associated TCR beta chains were found to appear HLA-restricted, with HLA associations seemingly driven largely by CMV exposure. Assigning TCR associations to individual alleles was difficult when HLA alleles, especially DR and DQ, strongly co-occurred. A later analysis found that HLA-associated TCR beta chains were more clonally expanded and had lower generation probabilities than equally common non-associated chains. The sequencing pipeline was judged likely to have produced a cluster of highly shared sequence variants as a technical artifact. A later genetic analysis reported fewer N-insertions in productive TCRs among donors in an Asian-associated ancestry cluster than the approximately 700-donor mean. Correlated functional status among segregating V segments might reflect linkage disequilibrium, but an unknown experimental factor could not be ruled out. Some IMGT-functional V segments, including TRBV6-2 and TRBV6-3, could not be distinguished by the 87-base-pair reads and were therefore excluded.

The V and J genes are TRBV2 and TRBJ2-1; 7 middle bases align to TRBD2. The origin of this receptor is a middle-aged woman in good health and CMV-seropositive. The sample was PBMCs. The CDR3 reads as follows: CASGREWDNEQFF. The nucleotide sequence is given as TGTGCCAGCGGGCGGGAGTGGGACAATGAGCAGTTCTTC.